The sequence of this T cell receptor beta chain was determined in a study of blood T cell repertoires in COVID-19. Study-wide background: The samples span acute and convalescent COVID-19 from the United States, Italy and Spain. Sources were T cells, B-cell-depleted T cells, or PBMCs; the material itself was cDNA or gDNA.

As handled by the study authors: Amplified reference gene primers provided the basis for estimating nucleated cell counts. Assay used: immunoSEQ multiplex PCR; TCRdb lists only in-frame clones, some missing. V, J and clone size derive from that table, while D and trimming were established from the DNA sequence. This table holds 120,000 to 150,000 clones, around 84% found once. The CDR3 sequence is 14 residues long. With 5 bases removed from V and 3 bases from J, the gap between germline ends came to 15 bases. Germline-derived CDR1 and CDR2 are SGHRS and YFSETQ. The chain recombines TRBV5-1 with TRBJ2-7, with D possibly matching TRBD1 (6 bases). The clonotype comes from a human donor in a cohort sampled during active COVID-19. Material: peripheral blood. The CDR3 bases are TGCGCCAGCAGTATCGGTCAGGGGAGCTACGAGCAGTACTTC. Protein: CASSIGQGSYEQYF.